The 8 T cell receptor beta chains below were found in one sample sequenced in a study of cytomegalovirus exposure and HLA in healthy donors. Researchers ran the PCR with 60 Vbeta and 13 Jbeta primers. Using immunoSEQ multiplex PCR, the repertoire was profiled, and TCRdb retains in-frame clones only, with some absent. The data hold around 250,000 clones, with about 93% observed a single time. Source material: PBMCs. These receptors all stem from a girl aged 2-15 years in good health and CMV-seronegative.

The V and J genes are TRBV6-5 and TRBJ1-6; D is ambiguous. Trimming took 7 bases from V and 7 from J, leaving 14 bases between them. Germline CDR1 reads MNHEY; CDR2 reads SVGAGI. The CDR3 is 14 residues long. CDR3 sequence: CASKPGGGNSPLHF. The CDR3 DNA follows: TGTGCCAGCAAACCGGGTGGTGGCAATTCACCCCTCCACTTT.

This chain links TRBV9 with TRBJ2-1; 9 nucleotides match TRBD2. Trimming cost V 0 bases and J 3 bases; bases outside gene matches: 4. Germline V gene sequence: CDR1 SGDLS, CDR2 YYNGEE. CDR3 length: 16 amino acids. The CDR3 region has the DNA TGTGCCAGCAGCGTAGATGGTAGCGGGGGCTACAATGAGCAGTTCTTC. This translates into CASSVDGSGGYNEQFF.

The CDR3 protein is CASSSTGAYEQYF. The CDR3 region has the DNA TGTGCCAGCAGCTCTACAGGGGCCTACGAGCAGTACTTC. The chain carries TRBV27 and TRBJ2-7; the match to TRBD1 covers 7 bases. The CDR3 totals 13 residues. Per the germline V gene, CDR1 is MNHEY and CDR2 is SMNVEV (reference sequence). The junction had 4 bases not matched to a gene; V was cut back by 6 bases and J by 2 bases.

With respect to this clone: Germline and junction disagree at one end, which may indicate a read error. This chain connects TRBV5-4 to TRBJ1-4; a possible D gene is TRBD1 (5 bases). Germline V gene lookup returns CDR1 SGHNT and CDR2 YYREEE (reference sequence). The CDR3 is 14 amino acids. CDR3 nucleotide sequence: TGTGCCAGCAGCTTGGGTGGAGGGGATGAAGAACTGTTTTTT. Translating gives CASSLGGGDEELFF.

This clone was detected once. J is TRBJ1-1 and V is TRBV5-3; 7 bases are a match to TRBD1. TRBV5-3 is an ORF; its function is uncertain. This CDR3 contains 17 residues. The trim removed 4 bases at V and 1 base at J, leaving 13 bases unmatched. The CDR3 spells CARSLRGQFGPNTEAFF. The CDR3 region has the DNA TGTGCCAGAAGCCTGCGGGGACAGTTTGGCCCGAACACTGAAGCTTTCTTT.

Notes on this clone: At one end the junction does not follow the germline gene, possibly because of a read error. The chain is built from TRBV18 and TRBJ2-5; 11 bases are shared with TRBD2. CDR3 length: 17 residues. Germline V gene sequence: CDR1 KGHSH, CDR2 LQKENI. The CDR3 spells CASSPLPSGRIQETQYF. The CDR3 region has the DNA TGTGCCAGCTCTCCACTTCCTAGCGGGAGGATCCAAGAGACCCAGTACTTC.

The CDR3 spells CASSEPNRGREQYF. The CDR3 DNA follows: TGTGCCAGCAGTGAGCCGAACAGGGGGCGCGAGCAGTACTTC. The genes are TRBV6-1 and TRBJ2-7; 9 bases agree with TRBD1. CDR1 and CDR2 (germline): MNHNS, SASEGT. The V and J ends lost 3 bases and 6 bases, in that order; junction bases with no gene match: 6. The CDR3 totals 14 residues.

The chain carries TRBV19 and TRBJ1-1; tentative D call: TRBD1 (6 bases). Germline assignment: CDR1 LNHDA and CDR2 SQIVND (reference sequence). CDR3 length: 10 amino acids. V was clipped by 9 bases and J by 9 bases, with 11 bases between them. The CDR3 nucleotides read TGTGCCAGCCGAAGGGGGAAAGCTTTCTTT. Translated, it gives CASRRGKAFF.